This TCR beta chain was documented in a study of blood T cell repertoires in COVID-19. Across the whole study: Samples came from the United States, Italy and Spain, spanning acute and convalescent COVID-19. The analysed material was cDNA or gDNA that came from T cells, B-cell-depleted T cells, or PBMCs.

V was clipped by 7 bases and J by 3 bases, with 18 bases between them. The CDR3 extends over 15 amino acids. Germline-derived CDR1 and CDR2 are MDHEN and SYDVKM. Libraries were prepared by immunoSEQ multiplex PCR; TCRdb keeps only in-frame clonotypes and omits some of them. This table has 350,000 to 500,000 clones, around nine tenths appearing once. This chain uses TRBV28 with TRBJ2-5, with D possibly matching TRBD1 (6 bases). This receptor was taken from a woman aged 18-29 years who had been exposed to COVID-19. Sequences were obtained from PBMCs or T cells enriched from blood (not recorded which). CDR3 nucleotide sequence: TGTGCCAGCAAGGGGACACTGGGCCAAAAAGAGACCCAGTACTTC. Amino acids: CASKGTLGQKETQYF.